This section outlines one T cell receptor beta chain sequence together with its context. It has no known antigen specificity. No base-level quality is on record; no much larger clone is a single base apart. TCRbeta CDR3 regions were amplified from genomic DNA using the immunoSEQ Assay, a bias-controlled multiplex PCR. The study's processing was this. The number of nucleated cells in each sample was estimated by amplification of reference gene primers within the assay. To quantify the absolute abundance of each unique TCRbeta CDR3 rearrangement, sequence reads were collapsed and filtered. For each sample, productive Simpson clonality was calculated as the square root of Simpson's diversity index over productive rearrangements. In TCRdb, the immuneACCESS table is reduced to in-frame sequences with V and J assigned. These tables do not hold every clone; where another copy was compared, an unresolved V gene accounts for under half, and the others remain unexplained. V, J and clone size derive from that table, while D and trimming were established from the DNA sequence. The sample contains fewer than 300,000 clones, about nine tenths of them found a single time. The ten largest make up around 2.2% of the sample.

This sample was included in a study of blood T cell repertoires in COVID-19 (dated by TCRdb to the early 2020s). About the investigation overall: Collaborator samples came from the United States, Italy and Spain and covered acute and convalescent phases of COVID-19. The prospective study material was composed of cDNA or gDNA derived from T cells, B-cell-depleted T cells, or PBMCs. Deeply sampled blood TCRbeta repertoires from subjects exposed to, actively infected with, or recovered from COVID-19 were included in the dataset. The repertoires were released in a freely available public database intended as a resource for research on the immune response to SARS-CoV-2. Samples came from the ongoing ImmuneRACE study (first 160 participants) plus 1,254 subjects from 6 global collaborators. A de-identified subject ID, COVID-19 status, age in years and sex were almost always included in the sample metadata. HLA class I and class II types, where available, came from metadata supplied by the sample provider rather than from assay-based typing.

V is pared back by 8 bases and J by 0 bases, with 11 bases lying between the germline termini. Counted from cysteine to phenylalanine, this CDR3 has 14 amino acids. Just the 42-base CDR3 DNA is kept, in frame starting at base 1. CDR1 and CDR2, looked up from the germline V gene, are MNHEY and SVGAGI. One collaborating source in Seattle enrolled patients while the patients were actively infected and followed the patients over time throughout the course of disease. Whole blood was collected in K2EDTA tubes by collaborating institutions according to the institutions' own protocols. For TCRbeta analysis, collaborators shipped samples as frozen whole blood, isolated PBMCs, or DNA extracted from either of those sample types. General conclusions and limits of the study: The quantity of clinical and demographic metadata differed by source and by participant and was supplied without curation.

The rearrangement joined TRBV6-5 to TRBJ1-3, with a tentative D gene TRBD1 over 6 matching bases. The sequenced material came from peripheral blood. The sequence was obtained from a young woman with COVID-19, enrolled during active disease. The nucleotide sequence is TGTGCCAGCCAAAGACAGGTCTCTGGAAACACCATATATTTT. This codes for CASQRQVSGNTIYF.